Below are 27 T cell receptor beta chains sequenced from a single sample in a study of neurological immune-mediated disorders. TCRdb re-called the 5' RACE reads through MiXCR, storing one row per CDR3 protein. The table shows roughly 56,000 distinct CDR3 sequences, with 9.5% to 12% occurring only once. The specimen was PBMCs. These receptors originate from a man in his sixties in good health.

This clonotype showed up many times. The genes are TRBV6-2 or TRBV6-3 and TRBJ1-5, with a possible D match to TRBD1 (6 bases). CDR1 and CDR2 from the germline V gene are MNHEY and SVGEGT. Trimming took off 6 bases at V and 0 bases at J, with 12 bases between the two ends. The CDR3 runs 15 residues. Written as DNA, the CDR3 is TGTGCCAGCAGCCGACAGGTTAATAGCAATCAGCCCCAGCATTTT. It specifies CASSRQVNSNQPQHF.

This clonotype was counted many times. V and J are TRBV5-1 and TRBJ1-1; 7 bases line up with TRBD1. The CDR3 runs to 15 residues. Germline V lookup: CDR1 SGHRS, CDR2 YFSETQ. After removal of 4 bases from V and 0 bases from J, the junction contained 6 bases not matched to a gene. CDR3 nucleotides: TGCGCCAGCAGCGGGACAGTCCGGCTGAACACTGAAGCTTTCTTT. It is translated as CASSGTVRLNTEAFF. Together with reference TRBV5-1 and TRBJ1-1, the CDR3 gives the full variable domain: KAGVTQTPRYLIKTRGQQVTLSCSPISGHRSVSWYQQTPGQGLQFLFEYFSETQRNKGNFPGRFSGRQFSNSRSEMNVSTLELGDSALYLCASSGTVRLNTEAFFGQGTRLTVV.

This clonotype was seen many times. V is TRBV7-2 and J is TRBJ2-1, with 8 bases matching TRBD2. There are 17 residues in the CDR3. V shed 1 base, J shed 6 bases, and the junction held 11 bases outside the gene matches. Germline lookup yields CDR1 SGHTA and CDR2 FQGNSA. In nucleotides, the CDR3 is TGTGCCAGCAGCTTAGGGCCTTTAACGGGGGGGCCCAATGAGCAGTTCTTC. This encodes CASSLGPLTGGPNEQFF.

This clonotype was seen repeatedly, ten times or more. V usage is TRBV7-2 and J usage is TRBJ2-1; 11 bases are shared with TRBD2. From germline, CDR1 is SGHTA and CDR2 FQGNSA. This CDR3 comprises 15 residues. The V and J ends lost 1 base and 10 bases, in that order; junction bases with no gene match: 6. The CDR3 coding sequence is TGTGCCAGCAGCTTAGATAGCGGGGGGGCGAGAGAGCAGTTCTTC. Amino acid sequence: CASSLDSGGAREQFF.

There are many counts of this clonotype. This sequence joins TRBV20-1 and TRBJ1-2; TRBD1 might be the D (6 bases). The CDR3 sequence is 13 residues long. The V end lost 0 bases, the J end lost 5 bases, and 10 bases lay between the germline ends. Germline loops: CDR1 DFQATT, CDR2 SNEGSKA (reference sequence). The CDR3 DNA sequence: TGCAGTGCTAGAGAGGGGGGCCGGTATGGCTACACCTTC. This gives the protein CSAREGGRYGYTF.

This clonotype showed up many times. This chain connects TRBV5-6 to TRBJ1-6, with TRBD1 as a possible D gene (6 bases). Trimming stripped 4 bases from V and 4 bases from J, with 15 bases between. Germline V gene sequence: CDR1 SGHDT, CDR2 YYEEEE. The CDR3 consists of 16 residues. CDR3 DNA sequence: TGTGCCAGCAGCACCCCGACAGGAGTATATAATTCACCCCTCCACTTT. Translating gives CASSTPTGVYNSPLHF.

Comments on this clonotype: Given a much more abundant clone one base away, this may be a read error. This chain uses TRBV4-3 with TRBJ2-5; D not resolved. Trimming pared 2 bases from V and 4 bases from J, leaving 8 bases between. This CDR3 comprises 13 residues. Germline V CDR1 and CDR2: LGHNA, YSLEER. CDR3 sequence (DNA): TGCGCCAGCAGCCAACGTTTCGGAGAGACCCAGTACTTC. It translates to CASSQRFGETQYF.

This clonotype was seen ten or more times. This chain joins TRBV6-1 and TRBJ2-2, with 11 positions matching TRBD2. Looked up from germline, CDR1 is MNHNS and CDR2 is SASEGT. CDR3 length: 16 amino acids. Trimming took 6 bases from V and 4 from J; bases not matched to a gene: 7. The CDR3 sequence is CASSRASGGFTGELFF. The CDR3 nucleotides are TGTGCCAGCAGCCGGGCTAGCGGGGGGTTCACCGGGGAGCTGTTTTTT.

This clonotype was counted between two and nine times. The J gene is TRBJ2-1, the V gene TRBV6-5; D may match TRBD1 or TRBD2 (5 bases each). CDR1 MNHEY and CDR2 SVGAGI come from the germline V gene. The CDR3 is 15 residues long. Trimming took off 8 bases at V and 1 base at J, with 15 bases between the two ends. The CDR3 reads CASRYEWGSYNEQFF. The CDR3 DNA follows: TGTGCCAGCCGATACGAGTGGGGGTCCTACAATGAGCAGTTCTTC.

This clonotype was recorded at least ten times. CDR3 sequence reads: CASSQELGTEIYGYTF. The CDR3, as DNA: TGTGCCAGCAGCCAAGAGCTCGGGACAGAAATCTATGGCTACACCTTC. The chain uses TRBV4-2 and TRBJ1-2; TRBD1 agrees at 7 bases. CDR3 size: 16 residues. V was clipped by 0 bases and J by 4 bases; unmatched bases: 8. Germline CDR1 and CDR2: LGHNA and YNFKEQ.

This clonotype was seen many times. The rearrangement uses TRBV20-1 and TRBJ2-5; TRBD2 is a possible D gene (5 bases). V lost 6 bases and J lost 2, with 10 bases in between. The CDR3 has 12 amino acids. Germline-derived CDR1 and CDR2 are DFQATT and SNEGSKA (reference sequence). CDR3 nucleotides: TGCAGTGCCCCCGGGGTTCAAGAGACCCAGTACTTC. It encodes CSAPGVQETQYF.

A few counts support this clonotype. The CDR3 is CSASQSVGGIRGDTQYF. Here the CDR3 DNA reads TGCAGTGCTAGTCAAAGTGTGGGGGGGATCCGTGGAGATACGCAGTATTTT. The V call is TRBV20-1, the J call TRBJ2-3, with 7 bases matching TRBD2. This CDR3 comprises 17 residues. The J segment lost 5 bases and the V segment lost 3 bases, leaving 17 bases of the junction unmatched. CDR1 DFQATT and CDR2 SNEGSKA come from the germline V gene (reference sequence).

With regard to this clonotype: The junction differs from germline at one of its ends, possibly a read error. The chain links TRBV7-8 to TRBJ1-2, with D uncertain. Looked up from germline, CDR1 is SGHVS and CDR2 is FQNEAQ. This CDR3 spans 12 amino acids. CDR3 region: CASCLAADGYTF. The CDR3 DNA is TGTGCCAGCTGCTTAGCGGCTGATGGCTACACCTTC. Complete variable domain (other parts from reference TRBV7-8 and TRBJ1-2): GAGVSQSPRYKVAKRGQDVALRCDPISGHVSLFWYQQALGQGPEFLTYFQNEAQLDKSGLPSDRFFAERPEGSVSTLKIQRTQQEDSAVYLCASCLAADGYTFGSGTRLTVV.

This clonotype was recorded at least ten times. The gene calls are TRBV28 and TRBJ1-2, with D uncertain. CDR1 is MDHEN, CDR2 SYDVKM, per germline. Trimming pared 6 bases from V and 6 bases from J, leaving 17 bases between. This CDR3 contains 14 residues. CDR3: CASSQYAADDGYTF. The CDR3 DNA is TGTGCCAGCAGCCAATATGCGGCAGACGATGGCTACACCTTC.

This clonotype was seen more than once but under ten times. CDR3 in amino acids: CASSLRAGVSETQYF. For the CDR3, the DNA is TGTGCCAGCAGCTTACGAGCGGGGGTTTCGGAGACCCAGTACTTC. V gene TRBV7-9 combines with J gene TRBJ2-5, with 8 bases fitting TRBD2. Germline V gene data show CDR1 as SEHNR and CDR2 as FQNEAQ (reference sequence). V lost 2 bases, J lost 5 bases, and 7 bases stayed unmatched. CDR3 length: 15 amino acids.

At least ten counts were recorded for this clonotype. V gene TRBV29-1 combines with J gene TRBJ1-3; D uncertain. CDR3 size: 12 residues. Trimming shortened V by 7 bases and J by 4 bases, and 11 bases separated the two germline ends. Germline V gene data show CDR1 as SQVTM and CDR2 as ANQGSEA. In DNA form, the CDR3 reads TGCAGCGCCCGTTTGACAGGAAACACCATATATTTT. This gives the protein CSARLTGNTIYF.

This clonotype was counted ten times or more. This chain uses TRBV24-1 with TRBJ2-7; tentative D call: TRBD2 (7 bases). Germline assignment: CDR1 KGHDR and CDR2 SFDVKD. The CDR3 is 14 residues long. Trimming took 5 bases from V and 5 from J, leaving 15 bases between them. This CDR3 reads CATSGRGAHDEQYF. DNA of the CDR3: TGTGCCACCAGTGGACGGGGGGCCCACGACGAGCAGTACTTC.

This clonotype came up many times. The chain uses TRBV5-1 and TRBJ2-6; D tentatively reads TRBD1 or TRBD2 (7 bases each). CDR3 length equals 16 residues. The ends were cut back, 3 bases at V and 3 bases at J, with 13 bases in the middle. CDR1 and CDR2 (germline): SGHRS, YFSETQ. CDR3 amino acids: CASSSQGGSGANVLTF. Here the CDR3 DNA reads TGCGCCAGCAGCTCCCAGGGGGGGAGTGGGGCCAACGTCCTGACTTTC.

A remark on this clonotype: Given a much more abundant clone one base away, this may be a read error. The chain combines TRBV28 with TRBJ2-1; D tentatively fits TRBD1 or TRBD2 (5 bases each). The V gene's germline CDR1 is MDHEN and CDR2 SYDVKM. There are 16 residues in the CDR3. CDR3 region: CVSSRGAVPSYNEQFF. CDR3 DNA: TGTGTCAGCAGTCGAGGGGCGGTCCCGTCCTACAATGAGCAGTTCTTC.

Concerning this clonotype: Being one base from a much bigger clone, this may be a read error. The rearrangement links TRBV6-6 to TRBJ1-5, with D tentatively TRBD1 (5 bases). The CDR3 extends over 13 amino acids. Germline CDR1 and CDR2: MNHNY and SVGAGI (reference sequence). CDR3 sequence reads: CASSQTVNQTQHF. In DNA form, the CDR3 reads TGTGCCAGCAGTCAGACAGTAAATCAGACCCAGCATTTT.

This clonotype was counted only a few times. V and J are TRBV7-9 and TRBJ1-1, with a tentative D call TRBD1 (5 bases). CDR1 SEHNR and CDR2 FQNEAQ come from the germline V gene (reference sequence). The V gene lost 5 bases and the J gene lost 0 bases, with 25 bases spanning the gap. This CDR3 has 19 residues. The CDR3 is CASSPPMSRQSIMNTEAFF. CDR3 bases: TGTGCCAGCAGCCCCCCTATGAGCCGACAGTCCATCATGAACACTGAAGCTTTCTTT.

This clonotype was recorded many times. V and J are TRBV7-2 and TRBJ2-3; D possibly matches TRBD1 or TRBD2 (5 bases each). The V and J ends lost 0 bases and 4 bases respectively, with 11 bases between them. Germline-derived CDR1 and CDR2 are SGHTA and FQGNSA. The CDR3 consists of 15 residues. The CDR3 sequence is CASSLAGPPADTQYF. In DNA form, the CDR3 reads TGTGCCAGCAGCTTAGCGGGACCTCCGGCAGATACGCAGTATTTT.

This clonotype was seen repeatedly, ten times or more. The CDR3 DNA reads as TGTGCCAGCAGCCAACCTCTAGCGGGGGGAACCTACGAGCAGTACTTC. This gives the protein CASSQPLAGGTYEQYF. The chain joins TRBV7-2 to TRBJ2-7, with 11 positions matching TRBD2. V lost 5 bases and J lost 2; bases outside the gene matches: 8. The CDR3 consists of 16 residues. Germline V gene data show CDR1 as SGHTA and CDR2 as FQGNSA.

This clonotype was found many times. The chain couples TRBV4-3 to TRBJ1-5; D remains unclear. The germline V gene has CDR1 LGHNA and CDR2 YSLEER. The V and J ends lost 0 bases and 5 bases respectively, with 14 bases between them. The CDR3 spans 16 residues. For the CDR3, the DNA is TGCGCCAGCAGCCAAGACGTAGGGAGGTACGATCAGCCCCAGCATTTT. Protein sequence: CASSQDVGRYDQPQHF.

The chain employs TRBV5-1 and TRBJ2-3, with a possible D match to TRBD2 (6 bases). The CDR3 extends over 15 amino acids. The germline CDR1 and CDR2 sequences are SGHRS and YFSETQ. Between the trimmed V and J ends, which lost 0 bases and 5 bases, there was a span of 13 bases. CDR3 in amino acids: CASSLVGGNIDTQYF. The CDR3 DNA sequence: TGCGCCAGCAGCTTGGTCGGGGGTAATATAGATACGCAGTATTTT.

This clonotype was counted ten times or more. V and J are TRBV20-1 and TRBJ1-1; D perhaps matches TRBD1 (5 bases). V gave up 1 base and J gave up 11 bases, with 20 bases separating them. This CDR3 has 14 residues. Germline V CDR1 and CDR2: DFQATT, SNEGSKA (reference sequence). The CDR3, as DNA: TGCAGTGCTAGAGGGGGGGGGAACAACAAGTCCGCTTTCTTT. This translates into CSARGGGNNKSAFF.

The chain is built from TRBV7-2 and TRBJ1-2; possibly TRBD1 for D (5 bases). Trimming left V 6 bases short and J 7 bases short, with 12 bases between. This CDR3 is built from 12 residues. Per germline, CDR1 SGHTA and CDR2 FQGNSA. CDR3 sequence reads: CASSSPGSGYTF. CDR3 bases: TGTGCCAGCAGTTCTCCAGGGTCTGGCTACACCTTC. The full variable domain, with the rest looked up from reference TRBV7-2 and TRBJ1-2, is GAGVSQSPSNKVTEKGKDVELRCDPISGHTALYWYRQSLGQGLEFLIYFQGNSAPDKSGLPSDRFSAERTGGSVSTLTIQRTQQEDSAVYLCASSSPGSGYTFGSGTRLTVV.